This T cell receptor (beta chain) was observed in a study of cytomegalovirus exposure and HLA in healthy donors. Primers for the PCR totalled 60 Vbeta and 13 Jbeta. Libraries were prepared by immunoSEQ multiplex PCR; TCRdb keeps only in-frame clonotypes and omits some of them. The sample holds some 140,000 clones, about four fifths seen once. The CDR3 runs 16 residues. The germline V gene encodes CDR1 LGHNT and CDR2 FRNRAP. V lost 1 base to trimming and J lost 7 bases, with 17 bases between them. The sample comprised PBMCs. The chain is built from TRBV12-5 and TRBJ1-5; D possibly corresponds to TRBD1 (5 bases). The TCR comes from a man in his thirties or forties in good health. The CDR3 DNA is TGTGCTAGTGGTTTGGACGCTGGAGGGGATCTCCAGCCCCAGCATTTT. Translation gives CASGLDAGGDLQPQHF.